Listed here are 20 T cell receptor beta chains from one sample, sequenced in a study of cytomegalovirus exposure and HLA in healthy donors. The PCR used 60 Vbeta and 13 Jbeta primers. TCRdb's table, derived via immunoSEQ multiplex PCR, lists solely in-frame clones and lacks some. The sample holds approximately 190,000 clones; more than 60% are singletons and the top ten take approximately 2%. Sequencing was performed on PBMCs. These receptor sequences come from a woman aged 25 to 39 in good health and CMV-seropositive.

V usage is TRBV25-1 and J usage is TRBJ1-5; D not certain. The germline V gene has CDR1 MGHDK and CDR2 SYGVNS. The CDR3 has 14 amino acids. Trimming removed 4 bases from V and 3 bases from J, with 10 bases in between. CDR3 loop: CASSVAGNNQPQHF. The CDR3 DNA sequence: TGTGCCAGCAGTGTCGCGGGTAACAATCAGCCCCAGCATTTT.

With respect to this clone: Other DNA sequences in this specimen translate into the identical CDR3. The gene calls are TRBV6-1 and TRBJ1-1; D unclear. Trimming shortened V by 7 bases and J by 5 bases, and 17 bases separated the two germline ends. The CDR3 runs 14 residues. Germline V gives CDR1 MNHNS, CDR2 SASEGT. CDR3 DNA: TGTGCCAGCACCCGCGACTATGGTGCGACTGAAGCTTTCTTT. It codes for CASTRDYGATEAFF.

The chain uses TRBV28 and TRBJ1-6; D is unresolved. Germline values: CDR1 MDHEN, CDR2 SYDVKM. V lost 5 bases and J 7 bases, leaving 9 bases between the germline ends. The CDR3 has 13 amino acids. CDR3 DNA: TGTGCCAGCAGTATAGCGGGGAATTCACCCCTCCACTTT. It translates to CASSIAGNSPLHF.

Comments on this clone: The junction departs from germline at one end; a sequencing error may be responsible. The chain has TRBV19 and TRBJ1-1, with a tentative D call TRBD1 (6 bases). CDR1 LNHDA and CDR2 SQIVND come from the germline V gene (reference sequence). This CDR3 is 12 amino acids long. CDR3 in amino acids: CGTQGLSTEAFF. Written as DNA, the CDR3 is TGCGGAACCCAGGGGCTCAGCACTGAAGCTTTCTTT.

V is TRBV7-3 and J is TRBJ1-1; D gene uncertain. Germline V lookup: CDR1 SGHTA, CDR2 FQGTGA. CDR3 length: 13 residues. V lost 4 bases and J 0 bases, leaving 6 bases between the germline ends. CDR3 sequence: CASSSGMNTEAFF. Written as DNA, the CDR3 is TGTGCCAGCAGCTCAGGTATGAACACTGAAGCTTTCTTT.

The chain combines TRBV15 with TRBJ2-1; the D gene is possibly TRBD2 (5 bases). Trimming left V 1 base short and J 5 bases short, with 12 bases between. The V gene's germline CDR1 is LNHNV and CDR2 YYDKDF (reference sequence). The CDR3 sequence is 15 residues long. CDR3 in amino acids: CATSRGWTGNNEQFF. The CDR3 bases are TGTGCCACCAGCAGAGGGTGGACTGGCAACAATGAGCAGTTCTTC.

The chain carries TRBV6-1 and TRBJ2-7, with TRBD2 matching 9 bases. The V gene's germline CDR1 is MNHNS and CDR2 SASEGT. This CDR3 region has 14 residues. With V trimmed by 5 bases and J by 2 bases, 4 bases remained unmatched. The DNA for the CDR3 is TGTGCCAGCAGTCTTAGCGGGGGCACCTACGAGCAGTACTTC. Amino acid sequence: CASSLSGGTYEQYF.

The chain recombines TRBV7-2 with TRBJ2-1; 7 nucleotides line up with TRBD1. Germline V lookup: CDR1 SGHTA, CDR2 FQGNSA. Unmatched junction bases numbered 4, after V lost 4 bases and J lost 7 bases. The CDR3 is 13 amino acids. The CDR3 is CASSYGRGNEQFF. In DNA form, the CDR3 reads TGTGCCAGCAGCTATGGCAGGGGGAATGAGCAGTTCTTC.

The chain uses TRBV18 and TRBJ2-7; 7 bases fit TRBD2. This CDR3 contains 15 residues. Germline trimming cut 4 bases from V and 5 bases from J; bases unmatched to any gene: 11. Germline CDR1 and CDR2: KGHSH and LQKENI. This chain's CDR3 is CASSHTSGGGDEQYF. The CDR3 DNA is TGTGCCAGCTCACATACCTCTGGGGGGGGTGACGAGCAGTACTTC.

This chain links TRBV28 with TRBJ1-1; tentative D call: TRBD1 (6 bases). Trimming cost V 5 bases and J 0 bases, with 19 bases left between them. The CDR3 is 17 residues long. Germline loops: CDR1 MDHEN, CDR2 SYDVKM. The CDR3 DNA sequence: TGTGCCAGCAGTGCATTCCGGGGGGGGCCTATGAACACTGAAGCTTTCTTT. Amino acid sequence: CASSAFRGGPMNTEAFF.

V usage is TRBV18 and J usage is TRBJ2-5; 9 bases match TRBD1. V lost 0 bases, J lost 4 bases, and 3 bases stayed unmatched. The CDR3 consists of 15 residues. Germline values: CDR1 KGHSH, CDR2 LQKENI. CDR3 bases: TGTGCCAGCTCACCACCCGGGACAGGGAGAGAGACCCAGTACTTC. Translating gives CASSPPGTGRETQYF.

This chain links TRBV28 with TRBJ2-5; perhaps TRBD2 as D (7 bases). The length of the CDR3 is 15 residues. V lost 2 bases and J lost 4, with 14 bases in between. Germline CDR1 reads MDHEN; CDR2 reads SYDVKM. The CDR3 loop is CASSLGGAKGETQYF. The CDR3 DNA sequence: TGTGCCAGCAGTTTAGGGGGGGCGAAGGGAGAGACCCAGTACTTC.

The chain couples TRBV4-3 to TRBJ1-1, with a possible D match to TRBD1 (5 bases). Germline loops: CDR1 LGHNA, CDR2 YSLEER. Trimming pared 0 bases from V and 11 bases from J, leaving 13 bases between. The CDR3 extends over 13 amino acids. The CDR3 loop is CASSQDLRGQAFF. The DNA of the CDR3 is TGCGCCAGCAGCCAAGATCTAAGGGGTCAGGCTTTCTTT.

This clone showed up just once. The V gene is TRBV28, the J gene TRBJ2-3; 8 nucleotides line up with TRBD1. The CDR3 is 15 residues long. Germline assignment: CDR1 MDHEN and CDR2 SYDVKM. Germline trimming cut 4 bases from V and 3 bases from J; bases unmatched to any gene: 6. CDR3 region: CASSYRTGRTDTQYF. The CDR3 coding sequence is TGTGCCAGCAGTTATCGGACAGGGAGGACAGATACGCAGTATTTT.

The DNA for the CDR3 is TGTGCCAGCACCCTTGGGGGGGCCCAGGGCTATGGCTACACCTTC. Protein sequence: CASTLGGAQGYGYTF. The chain carries TRBV28 and TRBJ1-2; a weak D match, TRBD1 (6 bases). V shed 7 bases and J shed 4 bases, with 19 bases lying between them. The length of the CDR3 is 15 residues. Germline CDR1 is MDHEN and CDR2 is SYDVKM.

Note on this clone: A read error may account for a junction end that differs from germline. The rearrangement uses TRBV15 and TRBJ2-5; D perhaps matches TRBD1 (5 bases). The germline gives CDR1 LNHNV, CDR2 YYDKDF (reference sequence). The CDR3 runs 15 residues. The CDR3 here is CVTSRNTPGKETQYF. CDR3 DNA: TGTGTCACCAGCAGGAACACTCCAGGGAAAGAGACCCAGTACTTC. Based on the CDR3 plus reference TRBV15 and TRBJ2-5, the full variable domain is DAMVIQNPRYQVTQFGKPVTLSCSQTLNHNVMYWYQQKSSQAPKLLFHYYDKDFNNEADTPDNFQSRRPNTSFCFLDIRSPGLGDTAMYLCVTSRNTPGKETQYFGPGTRLLVL.

This clone was seen only once. V is TRBV5-1 and J is TRBJ2-7, with a tentative D call TRBD1 (6 bases). This CDR3 spans 15 amino acids. Deletions cut 4 bases from V and 2 bases from J, with 16 bases between. Germline V gene lookup returns CDR1 SGHRS and CDR2 YFSETQ. The CDR3 loop is CASSPTGTQTYEQYF. For the CDR3, the DNA is TGCGCCAGCAGCCCCACAGGGACCCAGACCTACGAGCAGTACTTC. The full variable domain, its missing parts supplied by reference TRBV5-1 and TRBJ2-7, is KAGVTQTPRYLIKTRGQQVTLSCSPISGHRSVSWYQQTPGQGLQFLFEYFSETQRNKGNFPGRFSGRQFSNSRSEMNVSTLELGDSALYLCASSPTGTQTYEQYFGPGTRLTVT.

This chain connects TRBV2 to TRBJ2-4; a weak D match, TRBD2 (6 bases). CDR1 and CDR2 (germline): SNHLY, FYNNEI. The CDR3 has 12 amino acids. Trimming cost V 6 bases and J 7 bases, with 10 bases left between them. The CDR3 is CASRGEVNIQYF. The CDR3 coding sequence is TGTGCCAGCAGGGGGGAGGTGAACATTCAGTACTTC.

This chain links TRBV29-1 with TRBJ1-2; D might be TRBD1 (6 bases). The CDR3 runs to 13 residues. Germline lookup yields CDR1 SQVTM and CDR2 ANQGSEA. Trimming pared 7 bases from V and 3 bases from J, leaving 15 bases between. CDR3 sequence reads: CSGGQGPDYGYTF. In DNA, the CDR3 is TGCAGCGGGGGGCAGGGGCCGGACTATGGCTACACCTTC.

J is TRBJ2-7 and V is TRBV11-2; D remains ambiguous. The CDR3 covers 12 residues. The germline CDR1 and CDR2 sequences are SGHAT and FQNNGV. With 7 bases removed from V and 1 base from J, the gap between germline ends came to 8 bases. DNA of the CDR3: TGTGCCAGCACTCTCTTTTCCTACGAGCAGTACTTC. Its translation: CASTLFSYEQYF.